The 20 T cell receptor beta chains reported below all come from one sample, sequenced in a study of CD8 T cells in ankylosing spondylitis. TCRdb re-called the 5' RACE reads with MiXCR, one entry per CDR3 protein. The sample shows fewer than 400,000 distinct CDR3 sequences, roughly 14% of them seen only once. Sequencing input: blood, either unsorted or a sorted T cell fraction (not recorded which). These receptors were obtained from a male donor with ankylosing spondylitis or in good health (not recorded which).

The gene calls are TRBV7-9 and TRBJ2-1; possible D gene TRBD1, 6 bases. The V end was cut by 5 bases, the J end by 3 bases, with 17 bases between. The CDR3 contains 16 residues. Germline-derived CDR1 and CDR2 are SEHNR and FQNEAQ (reference sequence). DNA for the CDR3: TGTGCCAGCAGCCCGTATGCTCAGGGGCGCTACAATGAGCAGTTCTTC. This gives the protein CASSPYAQGRYNEQFF.

The gene calls are TRBV3-1 and TRBJ1-6; the D gene is possibly TRBD1 (6 bases). This CDR3 contains 19 residues. From germline, CDR1 is LGHDT and CDR2 YNNKEL (reference sequence). V gave up 10 bases and J gave up 3 bases, with 28 bases separating them. This chain's CDR3 is CAICLDLGFGQLYNSPLHF. CDR3 DNA sequence: TGTGCCATCTGTTTAGATCTTGGCTTCGGACAGCTCTATAATTCACCCCTCCACTTT.

This clonotype was recorded at least ten times. This chain uses TRBV5-1 with TRBJ2-5, with 8 nucleotides matching TRBD1. The CDR3 loop spans 13 amino acids. V gave up 0 bases and J gave up 5 bases; unmatched junction bases: 0. Germline lookup yields CDR1 SGHRS and CDR2 YFSETQ. For the CDR3, the DNA is TGCGCCAGCAGCTTGGGGACAGGGGAGACCCAGTACTTC. Its translation: CASSLGTGETQYF.

This clonotype has more than one count but fewer than ten. The V and J genes are TRBV9 and TRBJ2-3, with 8 nucleotides matching TRBD1. Germline V gene sequence: CDR1 SGDLS, CDR2 YYNGEE. The CDR3 runs to 16 residues. The V and J ends lost 3 bases and 0 bases, in that order; junction bases with no gene match: 6. CDR3 coding DNA: TGTGCCAGCAGCGAAAGATCAGGGGGCAGCACAGATACGCAGTATTTT. Encoded protein: CASSERSGGSTDTQYF. Supplemented by reference TRBV9 and TRBJ2-3, the full variable domain reads DSGVTQTPKHLITATGQRVTLRCSPRSGDLSVYWYQQSLDQGLQFLIQYYNGEERAKGNILERFSAQQFPDLHSELNLSSLELGDSALYFCASSERSGGSTDTQYFGPGTRLTVL.

The chain joins TRBV5-1 to TRBJ2-2; D may correspond to TRBD1 or TRBD2 (5 bases each). Per germline, CDR1 SGHRS and CDR2 YFSETQ. Trimming pared 4 bases from V and 5 bases from J, leaving 15 bases between. The CDR3 runs 15 residues. The CDR3 DNA reads TGCGCCAGCAGCCAAGGGGACCGAGGGACCGGGGAGCTGTTTTTT. It encodes CASSQGDRGTGELFF.

The chain recombines TRBV5-1 with TRBJ2-5; D is ambiguous. This CDR3 has 13 amino acids. Trimming cost V 2 bases and J 2 bases, with 7 bases left between them. Germline CDR1 is SGHRS and CDR2 is YFSETQ. CDR3 protein: CASSFGQQETQYF. CDR3 nucleotides: TGCGCCAGCAGCTTCGGGCAGCAAGAGACCCAGTACTTC. The whole variable domain, remainder taken from reference TRBV5-1 and TRBJ2-5, is KAGVTQTPRYLIKTRGQQVTLSCSPISGHRSVSWYQQTPGQGLQFLFEYFSETQRNKGNFPGRFSGRQFSNSRSEMNVSTLELGDSALYLCASSFGQQETQYFGPGTRLLVL.

This chain uses TRBV7-9 with TRBJ1-2; D is ambiguous. From germline, CDR1 is SEHNR and CDR2 FQNEAQ (reference sequence). Trimming took off 3 bases at V and 5 bases at J, with 7 bases between the two ends. There are 12 residues in the CDR3. The CDR3 sequence: CASSLPQYGYTF. CDR3 coding DNA: TGTGCCAGCAGCTTGCCCCAATATGGCTACACCTTC.

This clonotype came up a few times. The gene calls are TRBV6-1 and TRBJ1-2; D unclear. Germline V lookup: CDR1 MNHNS, CDR2 SASEGT. There are 12 residues in the CDR3. V lost 7 bases and J 0 bases, leaving 6 bases between the germline ends. CDR3 DNA: TGTGCCAGCAACCAAGCTAACTATGGCTACACCTTC. Its protein product is CASNQANYGYTF.

V gene TRBV20-1 combines with J gene TRBJ2-5; D is unclear. Trimming shortened V by 5 bases and J by 1 base, and 8 bases separated the two germline ends. Per the germline V gene, CDR1 is DFQATT and CDR2 is SNEGSKA (reference sequence). The CDR3 runs to 12 residues. The DNA for the CDR3 is TGCAGTGCTGGAGTGGTCCAAGAGACCCAGTACTTC. This sequence encodes CSAGVVQETQYF.

The chain employs TRBV25-1 and TRBJ2-5; the D is unclear. This CDR3 has 13 residues. Germline V gene data show CDR1 as MGHDK and CDR2 as SYGVNS. Between the trimmed V and J ends, which lost 3 bases and 1 base, there was a span of 6 bases. In nucleotides, the CDR3 is TGTGCCAGCAGTGATTGGGCCCAAGAGACCCAGTACTTC. This codes for CASSDWAQETQYF.

This clonotype was detected ten times or more. The chain joins TRBV6-5 to TRBJ2-3; no reliable D call. The V and J ends lost 4 bases and 0 bases respectively, with 8 bases between them. Germline V CDR1 and CDR2: MNHEY, SVGAGI. There are 14 residues in the CDR3. The CDR3 nucleotides read TGTGCCAGCAGTTCTTCCCTGAGCACAGATACGCAGTATTTT. It specifies CASSSSLSTDTQYF.

This clonotype was seen ten or more times. The genes are TRBV10-3 and TRBJ2-2; 10 bases line up with TRBD2. This CDR3 is 16 amino acids long. Germline loops: CDR1 ENHRY, CDR2 SYGVKD. V lost 3 bases and J lost 3; bases outside the gene matches: 4. The CDR3 region has the DNA TGTGCCATCAGTGATCAGCGGGGGGGCGACACCGGGGAGCTGTTTTTT. Its protein product is CAISDQRGGDTGELFF.

This clonotype was counted a few times. The V call is TRBV18, the J call TRBJ1-1, with 7 bases matching TRBD1. The CDR3 is 16 amino acids. Germline CDR1 reads KGHSH; CDR2 reads LQKENI. The V segment lost 3 bases and the J segment 5 bases; nucleotides outside the gene matches: 12. The DNA of the CDR3 is TGTGCCAGCTCACCCCAGGACAGGCAGCGTGGGACTGAAGCTTTCTTT. Its protein is CASSPQDRQRGTEAFF.

V is TRBV6-1 and J is TRBJ2-1; 11 bases are a match to TRBD2. J lost 7 bases, V lost 1 base, and 9 bases had no gene match. Germline CDR1 and CDR2: MNHNS and SASEGT. The CDR3 loop spans 17 amino acids. The CDR3 spells CASSEGRLAGHYNEQFF. The CDR3 DNA reads TGTGCCAGCAGTGAAGGTCGACTAGCGGGACACTATAATGAGCAGTTCTTC.

This clonotype was observed at least ten times. This chain links TRBV4-2 with TRBJ2-2; D call uncertain. Germline V gives CDR1 LGHNA, CDR2 YNFKEQ. Trimming cost V 6 bases and J 3 bases, with 14 bases left between them. CDR3 length: 15 residues. In DNA form, the CDR3 reads TGTGCCAGCAGGGATCAGAGAAAGGACACCGGGGAGCTGTTTTTT. Translation: CASRDQRKDTGELFF.

The genes are TRBV27 and TRBJ1-2; D might be TRBD1 (5 bases). CDR3 size: 13 residues. Germline V gene data show CDR1 as MNHEY and CDR2 as SMNVEV (reference sequence). Trimming removed 3 bases from V and 8 bases from J, with 13 bases in between. CDR3 coding DNA: TGTGCCAGCAGTTTGACGGGGGGTAGGGGCTACACCTTC. This gives the protein CASSLTGGRGYTF.

This clonotype appeared a single time. This chain joins TRBV18 and TRBJ2-2, with 11 bases lining up with TRBD2. Germline CDR1 KGHSH, CDR2 LQKENI. This CDR3 has 17 residues. V lost 6 bases to trimming and J lost 1 base; unmatched junction nucleotides: 7. In DNA, the CDR3 is TGTGCCAGCTCCCTAACCGGACTAGCGGGGAACACCGGGGAGCTGTTTTTT. Translated: CASSLTGLAGNTGELFF.

This chain uses TRBV21-1 with TRBJ1-5. TRBV21-1 is tagged as a pseudogene. The CDR3 loop spans 16 amino acids. This chain's CDR3 is CASSKAGSILRLPQHF. DNA of the CDR3: TGTGCCAGCAGCAAAGCGGGGTCAATCTTGAGGCTGCCCCAGCATTTT.

The rearrangement uses TRBV20-1 and TRBJ1-1, with TRBD1 as a possible D gene (5 bases). Germline assignment: CDR1 DFQATT and CDR2 SNEGSKA (reference sequence). V lost 3 bases to trimming and J lost 1 base, with 9 bases between them. The CDR3 is made up of 13 amino acids. The CDR3 DNA sequence: TGCAGTGCTAGGGGGGGGACGAACACTGAAGCTTTCTTT. It yields the protein CSARGGTNTEAFF.

The chain is built from TRBV5-5 and TRBJ1-5; perhaps TRBD1 as D (6 bases). The CDR3 loop spans 15 amino acids. Deletions cut 4 bases from V and 1 base from J, with 12 bases between. Germline V CDR1 and CDR2: SGHKS, YYEKEE (reference sequence). CDR3 bases: TGTGCCAGCAGCATCGACAGGCTGAGCAATCAGCCCCAGCATTTT. Amino acids: CASSIDRLSNQPQHF.